This T cell receptor (beta chain) was recovered during a study of T cell responses to AZD1222 COVID-19 vaccine. Losses at the gene ends were 4 bases for V and 5 bases for J; bases not matched to a gene: 3. Germline V lookup: CDR1 SGDLS, CDR2 YYNGEE. CDR3 length: 15 residues. General study findings and limits: Along spike, vaccine-associated CD4 TCRs were found throughout, with dominance at 160-218 and 743-854. Only a handful of AZD1222 recipients were seropositive at baseline. White British donors predominated, females outnumbered males, and clonal diversity was possibly underestimated.

Using immunoSEQ multiplex PCR, the repertoire was profiled, and TCRdb retains in-frame clones only, with some absent. This sample has 150,000 to 180,000 clones, with around nine tenths found just once. This clone was seen a single time. Its target is not known. The specimen was peripheral blood, collected after recovery from COVID-19. The V call is TRBV9, the J call TRBJ2-2, with 12 bases that match TRBD2. The sequence was obtained from an adult who had recovered from COVID-19. The CDR3 loop is CASSPSGRATGELFF. For the CDR3, the DNA is TGTGCCAGCAGCCCTAGCGGGAGGGCAACCGGGGAGCTGTTTTTT.